One and the same sample provided the 12 T cell receptor beta chains below, sequenced in a study of blood T cells in healthy people across ages. With a J-beta primer mix and a sample-barcoded 5' primer, a second PCR ran 7 to 11 cycles. From the 5' RACE reads, TCRdb called clonotypes with MiXCR, one entry per CDR3 protein. The sample includes fewer than 900,000 distinct CDR3 sequences, more than 40% of them seen just once. Sequenced input: blood. The receptors come from a woman aged 60-75 years in good health.

V and J are TRBV6-2 or TRBV6-3 and TRBJ1-6; weak D call: TRBD1 (5 bases). This CDR3 has 12 residues. Trimming shortened V by 7 bases and J by 9 bases, and 10 bases separated the two germline ends. From germline, CDR1 is MNHEY and CDR2 SVGEGT. The DNA of the CDR3 is TGTGCCAGCAAGCTACAGGTTTCACCCCTCCACTTT. It encodes CASKLQVSPLHF.

The chain combines TRBV12-3 or TRBV12-4 with TRBJ2-1, with D possibly being TRBD1 or TRBD2 (5 bases each). CDR3 length equals 19 residues. The V and J ends lost 2 bases and 0 bases respectively, with 20 bases between them. Here the CDR3 reads CASSLRNSPRGPSYNEQFF. The CDR3 DNA reads TGTGCCAGCAGTTTAAGGAACAGCCCGAGGGGCCCCTCCTACAATGAGCAGTTCTTC.

The chain combines TRBV19 with TRBJ2-1; 14 bases line up with TRBD2. The length of the CDR3 is 16 residues. Looked up from germline, CDR1 is LNHDA and CDR2 is SQIVND (reference sequence). The CDR3 bases are TGTGCTAGCAGCGGGACTAGCGGGAGCTCCTACAATGAGCAGTTCTTC. Its protein product is CASSGTSGSSYNEQFF.

The rearrangement joins TRBV5-5 to TRBJ2-3; D unresolved. Germline V CDR1 and CDR2: SGHKS, YYEKEE (reference sequence). Trimming removed 4 bases at V and 1 base at J, with 19 bases between. The CDR3 totals 17 residues. The CDR3 region is CASSLARHATGTDTQYF. The CDR3 nucleotides are TGTGCCAGCAGCCTGGCCCGACACGCCACCGGCACAGATACGCAGTATTTT.

This clonotype appeared a few times. V usage is TRBV5-1 and J usage is TRBJ2-7; no reliable D call. The V end lost 1 base, the J end lost 1 base, and 9 bases lay between the germline ends. Per germline, CDR1 SGHRS and CDR2 YFSETQ. CDR3 length equals 14 residues. CDR3 amino acids: CASSLLVGSYEQYF. The CDR3, as DNA: TGCGCCAGCAGCTTGCTTGTAGGATCCTACGAGCAGTACTTC. The full variable domain, its missing parts supplied by reference TRBV5-1 and TRBJ2-7, is KAGVTQTPRYLIKTRGQQVTLSCSPISGHRSVSWYQQTPGQGLQFLFEYFSETQRNKGNFPGRFSGRQFSNSRSEMNVSTLELGDSALYLCASSLLVGSYEQYFGPGTRLTVT.

The gene calls are TRBV28 and TRBJ1-6; D is possibly TRBD1 (6 bases). V lost 3 bases and J lost 8, with 20 bases in between. Germline CDR1 reads MDHEN; CDR2 reads SYDVKM. This CDR3 region has 17 residues. The CDR3 here is CASSFPLTGTLYSPLHF. DNA for the CDR3: TGTGCCAGCAGTTTTCCCCTGACAGGTACCCTATATTCACCCCTCCACTTT.

Only a few counts were recorded for this clonotype. This chain connects TRBV6-5 to TRBJ2-3, with 10 bases aligning to TRBD1. V gave up 2 bases and J gave up 12 bases; unmatched junction bases: 5. Germline V gene data show CDR1 as MNHEY and CDR2 as SVGAGI. The CDR3 is 13 amino acids. The CDR3 bases are TGTGCCAGCAGTTACCCGGGACAGGGGACACAGTATTTT. Its translation: CASSYPGQGTQYF.

The chain recombines TRBV7-2 with TRBJ1-2; no reliable D call. The CDR3 sequence is 14 residues long. V lost 7 bases to trimming and J lost 6 bases, with 18 bases between them. The germline V gene has CDR1 SGHTA and CDR2 FQGNSA. CDR3 protein: CASTVRTSNNGYTF. DNA for the CDR3: TGTGCCAGCACGGTCAGAACCTCAAACAATGGCTACACCTTC.

The rearrangement links TRBV20-1 to TRBJ2-4, with D possibly called TRBD1 or TRBD2 (5 bases each). The CDR3 extends over 17 amino acids. CDR1 DFQATT and CDR2 SNEGSKA come from the germline V gene (reference sequence). Trimming took 1 base from V and 3 from J, leaving 19 bases between them. The CDR3 DNA follows: TGCAGTGCTAGAGTTTCTTCGGGGCACCCGGGCAAAAACATTCAGTACTTC. Translated: CSARVSSGHPGKNIQYF.

The V gene is TRBV20-1, the J gene TRBJ2-4, with 9 bases aligning to TRBD1. The J call is uncertain, as TRBJ2-7 better fits the DNA end. This CDR3 contains 14 residues. Looked up from germline, CDR1 is DFQATT and CDR2 is SNEGSKA (reference sequence). The CDR3 sequence is CSARDTGGRYEQYF. The CDR3 region has the DNA TGCAGTGCTAGAGATACAGGGGGCAGGTACGAGCAGTACTTC.

This clonotype was seen more than once but under ten times. The gene calls are TRBV4-2 and TRBJ2-5, with TRBD2 as a possible D gene (6 bases). This CDR3 has 16 amino acids. The germline V and J ends were trimmed by 0 bases and 3 bases, with 14 bases remaining between them. Per the germline V gene, CDR1 is LGHNA and CDR2 is YNFKEQ. In DNA form, the CDR3 reads TGTGCCAGCAGCCAAGATCTCGGGACTTACAAAGAGACCCAGTACTTC. Translated: CASSQDLGTYKETQYF.

Here the CDR3 DNA reads TGCAGTGCGCGGACAATCGAGTCCTACAATGAGCAGTACTTC. Translated, it gives CSARTIESYNEQYF. V usage is TRBV20-1 and J usage is TRBJ2-1; D possibly corresponds to TRBD1 (5 bases). TRBJ2-7 explains the end of the DNA better; the J call may be wrong. The germline V gene has CDR1 DFQATT and CDR2 SNEGSKA (reference sequence). This CDR3 has 14 residues.